The 24 T cell receptor beta chains below were found in one sample sequenced in a study of T-cell memory formation after mild COVID-19. MiXCR, applied by TCRdb to the 5' RACE reads, yields one record per CDR3 protein. The sample yields about 400,000 distinct CDR3 sequences, over 15% seen once. The sample taken for sequencing was PBMCs or a T cell subset sorted from them (not recorded which). These receptors were obtained from a man between 18 and 35 years old who had mild COVID-19 (a few samples of this study predate the infection). Cell type and time point are not known.

This clonotype was picked up a small number of times. This chain joins TRBV9 and TRBJ2-2; TRBD2 aligns across 11 bases. From germline, CDR1 is SGDLS and CDR2 YYNGEE. V lost 2 bases to trimming and J lost 4 bases; unmatched junction nucleotides: 13. The CDR3 has 19 residues. The CDR3 nucleotides read TGTGCCAGCAGCGTGGGCCTAACGGCGACTAGCGGGGCCACCGGGGAGCTGTTTTTT. Translation gives CASSVGLTATSGATGELFF.

V and J are TRBV12-3 or TRBV12-4 and TRBJ1-2; D uncertain. V lost 0 bases, J lost 9 bases, and 11 bases lay in between. CDR3 size: 13 residues. The CDR3 loop is CASSLALSGSYTF. The DNA for the CDR3 is TGTGCCAGCAGTTTAGCGCTGAGCGGTAGCTACACCTTC.

This clonotype was detected only a few times. V and J are TRBV7-2 and TRBJ2-5; D not certain. Germline CDR1 and CDR2: SGHTA and FQGNSA. Trimming cost V 5 bases and J 4 bases, with 14 bases left between them. This CDR3 is 14 amino acids long. Here the CDR3 DNA reads TGTGCCAGCAGCACCACCCTGGCACGAGAGACCCAGTACTTC. Translation gives CASSTTLARETQYF.

The J gene is TRBJ2-5, the V gene TRBV10-3; 7 nucleotides align to TRBD2. The V gene end was trimmed by 6 bases and the J gene end by 1 base; junction bases not matched to a gene: 5. The CDR3 totals 14 residues. Germline CDR1 ENHRY, CDR2 SYGVKD. The chain's CDR3 is CAISRGTTQETQYF. The DNA for the CDR3 is TGTGCCATCAGCCGAGGGACTACCCAAGAGACCCAGTACTTC.

The rearrangement uses TRBV7-2 and TRBJ1-2, with 7 bases aligning to TRBD1. CDR3 length equals 15 residues. Looked up from germline, CDR1 is SGHTA and CDR2 is FQGNSA. J lost 0 bases, V lost 2 bases, and 3 bases had no gene match. CDR3 loop: CASSLRDSSNYGYTF. The CDR3 coding sequence is TGTGCCAGCAGCTTAAGGGACAGTTCTAACTATGGCTACACCTTC.

Turning to this clonotype: A much bigger clone sits one base away, suggesting this may be a read error. The chain uses TRBV20-1 and TRBJ1-6, with D hard to call. CDR1 and CDR2 from the germline V gene are DFQATT and SNEGSKA (reference sequence). The CDR3 extends over 14 amino acids. This CDR3 is CSDRASSYNSPLHF. The CDR3 bases are TGCAGTGATAGAGCCAGCTCCTATAATTCACCCCTCCACTTT.

The chain carries TRBV30 and TRBJ2-5, with D perhaps matching TRBD1 or TRBD2 (6 bases each). CDR3 length: 12 residues. Germline values: CDR1 GTSNPN, CDR2 SVGIG (reference sequence). V lost 4 bases to trimming and J lost 5 bases, with 11 bases between them. CDR3 in amino acids: CAWTGGGETQYF. Here the CDR3 DNA reads TGTGCCTGGACAGGAGGGGGGGAGACCCAGTACTTC.

The table lists this clonotype with many counts. The rearrangement links TRBV5-1 to TRBJ2-7; 7 nucleotides agree with TRBD1. Per the germline V gene, CDR1 is SGHRS and CDR2 is YFSETQ. V dropped 0 bases and J dropped 1; count of bases not matched to a gene: 1. This CDR3 region has 14 residues. CDR3 residues: CASSLEGQSYEQYF. The CDR3 DNA is TGCGCCAGCAGCTTGGAGGGACAGTCCTACGAGCAGTACTTC.

This clonotype was seen ten or more times. The chain is built from TRBV7-9 and TRBJ2-1; D is undetermined. This CDR3 has 10 amino acids. Trimming removed 2 bases from V and 9 bases from J, with 2 bases in between. Germline V CDR1 and CDR2: SEHNR, FQNEAQ (reference sequence). Written as DNA, the CDR3 is TGTGCCAGCAGCTTAAGTGAGCAGTTCTTC. This gives the protein CASSLSEQFF.

This clonotype was seen only a few times. The chain has TRBV24-1 and TRBJ2-2; no clear D gene. Germline V lookup: CDR1 KGHDR, CDR2 SFDVKD. The V gene lost 1 base and the J gene lost 0 bases, with 5 bases spanning the gap. The CDR3 is 15 residues long. The chain's CDR3 is CATSDFSTNTGELFF. For the CDR3, the DNA is TGTGCCACCAGTGATTTCAGCACGAACACCGGGGAGCTGTTTTTT.

This clonotype was detected a few times. CDR3 coding DNA: TGCGCCAGCAGCCCAGAGACTAGCTTGGGGGCCCAGTACTTC. This sequence encodes CASSPETSLGAQYF. The rearrangement links TRBV5-1 to TRBJ2-5, with TRBD2 matching 7 bases. The germline V gene encodes CDR1 SGHRS and CDR2 YFSETQ. This CDR3 is built from 14 residues. Unmatched junction bases numbered 12, after V lost 4 bases and J lost 9 bases.

This rearrangement joins TRBV6-6 to TRBJ1-5; D is unclear. The germline V gene has CDR1 MNHNY and CDR2 SVGAGI (reference sequence). V lost 6 bases to trimming and J lost 1 base, with 13 bases between them. The CDR3 extends over 15 amino acids. DNA of the CDR3: TGTGCCAGCAGCACCTTCGTTCGGAGCAATCAGCCCCAGCATTTT. Translated, it gives CASSTFVRSNQPQHF.

CDR3 protein: CAGVLGGKYNEQFF. CDR3 sequence (DNA): TGTGCCGGAGTCTTGGGGGGAAAGTACAATGAGCAGTTCTTC. The V call is TRBV2, the J call TRBJ2-1, with TRBD2 as a possible D gene (6 bases). Germline V gene data show CDR1 as SNHLY and CDR2 as FYNNEI. The CDR3 consists of 14 residues. Trimming removed 11 bases from V and 4 bases from J, with 18 bases in between.

This chain joins TRBV6-6 and TRBJ2-6; D possibly corresponds to TRBD2 (5 bases). Trimming took 2 bases from V and 4 from J, leaving 9 bases between them. The CDR3 contains 15 residues. Germline CDR1 reads MNHNY; CDR2 reads SVGAGI (reference sequence). CDR3 loop: CASSYRESGANVLTF. The CDR3 bases are TGTGCCAGCAGTTACAGGGAGTCCGGGGCCAACGTCCTGACTTTC.

The chain carries TRBV7-3 and TRBJ2-5, with D possibly TRBD2 on 6 matching bases. Germline V gene data show CDR1 as SGHTA and CDR2 as FQGTGA. V was clipped by 6 bases and J by 3 bases, with 17 bases between them. CDR3 length equals 15 residues. The CDR3 is CASRAHRGGEETQYF. The CDR3 region has the DNA TGTGCCAGCAGAGCCCACCGGGGAGGAGAAGAGACCCAGTACTTC.

This clonotype occurred a few times. CDR3 protein: CASRPPKGSTEAFF. The CDR3 region has the DNA TGTGCCAGCAGGCCCCCCAAGGGAAGCACTGAAGCTTTCTTT. The chain uses TRBV2 and TRBJ1-1, with unresolved D. The CDR3 is 14 residues long. Germline CDR1 is SNHLY and CDR2 is FYNNEI. Trimming took 6 bases from V and 4 from J, leaving 15 bases between them.

This clonotype turned up a few times. In nucleotides, the CDR3 is TGTGCCAGCAGCAACGAAGGGACGGCCTCGAACACCGGGGAGCTGTTTTTT. Translation: CASSNEGTASNTGELFF. V gene TRBV11-2 combines with J gene TRBJ2-2, with D perhaps being TRBD1 or TRBD2 (5 bases each). This CDR3 is built from 17 residues. Germline V lookup: CDR1 SGHAT, CDR2 FQNNGV. The ends were cut back, 5 bases at V and 0 bases at J, with 16 bases in the middle.

The genes are TRBV6-5 and TRBJ2-5, with D maybe TRBD2 (6 bases). Germline CDR1 reads MNHEY; CDR2 reads SVGAGI. The germline V and J ends were trimmed by 3 bases and 4 bases, with 12 bases remaining between them. The CDR3 has 14 residues. The CDR3 DNA reads as TGTGCCAGCAGTTATTCTAGCGTGGGAGAGACCCAGTACTTC. This sequence encodes CASSYSSVGETQYF.

The chain carries TRBV7-3 and TRBJ2-3, with a possible D match to TRBD1 (7 bases). Germline V lookup: CDR1 SGHTA, CDR2 FQGTGA. Trimming pared 4 bases from V and 5 bases from J, leaving 22 bases between. The CDR3 has 17 residues. CDR3 in DNA: TGTGCCAGCAGCTCCCACCAGGGGGGCGGATTAGGAGATACGCAGTATTTT. Translated, it gives CASSSHQGGGLGDTQYF.

The chain recombines TRBV12-3 or TRBV12-4 with TRBJ2-5, with D unclear. The CDR3 has 12 residues. Trimming shortened V by 3 bases and J by 5 bases, and 7 bases separated the two germline ends. The CDR3 sequence is CASSFNVETQYF. The CDR3 nucleotides read TGTGCCAGCAGTTTTAACGTCGAGACCCAGTACTTC.

CDR3 in DNA: TGTGCCAGCAGCTTAGTTAAGTCGGCAGGTGGGCCCACCGGGGAGCTGTTTTTT. This translates into CASSLVKSAGGPTGELFF. V and J are TRBV7-8 and TRBJ2-2; no definite D call. V lost 1 base to trimming and J lost 4 bases, with 19 bases between them. Germline CDR1 and CDR2: SGHVS and FQNEAQ. CDR3 length: 18 amino acids. The full variable domain, rest sourced from reference TRBV7-8 and TRBJ2-2, is GAGVSQSPRYKVAKRGQDVALRCDPISGHVSLFWYQQALGQGPEFLTYFQNEAQLDKSGLPSDRFFAERPEGSVSTLKIQRTQQEDSAVYLCASSLVKSAGGPTGELFFGEGSRLTVL.

The table lists this clonotype with many counts. This chain links TRBV5-5 with TRBJ1-6; TRBD1 agrees at 7 bases. CDR1 and CDR2 from the germline V gene are SGHKS and YYEKEE (reference sequence). Trimming removed 3 bases from V and 4 bases from J; junction bases left unmatched: 7. The CDR3 covers 16 residues. CDR3: CASSSGQDAYNSPLHF. Here the CDR3 DNA reads TGTGCCAGCAGCTCTGGACAGGACGCTTATAATTCACCCCTCCACTTT.

V usage is TRBV7-9 and J usage is TRBJ2-1; 9 nucleotides line up with TRBD2. Germline V gene lookup returns CDR1 SEHNR and CDR2 FQNEAQ (reference sequence). The V and J ends lost 5 bases and 9 bases, in that order; junction bases with no gene match: 11. The CDR3 length is 15 residues. The CDR3 DNA is TGTGCCAGCAGCCCCTCTAGCGGGGCTGGGGGTGAGCAGTTCTTC. Amino acid sequence: CASSPSSGAGGEQFF.

The table lists this clonotype with many counts. The rearrangement uses TRBV11-2 and TRBJ2-1; D ambiguous. The germline CDR1 and CDR2 sequences are SGHAT and FQNNGV. V was trimmed by 2 bases and J by 5 bases, leaving 1 base between them. This CDR3 contains 11 residues. This chain's CDR3 is CASSLHNEQFF. In DNA form, the CDR3 reads TGTGCCAGCAGCTTACACAATGAGCAGTTCTTC.